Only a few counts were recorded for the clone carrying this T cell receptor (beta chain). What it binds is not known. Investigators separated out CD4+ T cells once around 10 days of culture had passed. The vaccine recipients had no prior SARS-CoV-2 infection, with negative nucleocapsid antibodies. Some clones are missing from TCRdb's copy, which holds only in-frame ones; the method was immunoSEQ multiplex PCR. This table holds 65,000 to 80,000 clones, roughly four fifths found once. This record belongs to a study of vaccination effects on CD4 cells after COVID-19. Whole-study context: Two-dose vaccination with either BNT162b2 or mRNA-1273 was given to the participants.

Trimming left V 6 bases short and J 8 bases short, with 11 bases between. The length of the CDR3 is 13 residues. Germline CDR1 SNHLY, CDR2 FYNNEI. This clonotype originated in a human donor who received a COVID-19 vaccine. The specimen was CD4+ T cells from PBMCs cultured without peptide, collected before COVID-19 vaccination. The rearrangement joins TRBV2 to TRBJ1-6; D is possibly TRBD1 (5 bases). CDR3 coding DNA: TGTGCCAGCAGCTCAGGGTGGGATTCACCCCTCCACTTT. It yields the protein CASSSGWDSPLHF.